This T cell receptor beta chain originates from a study of shared clonotypes between healthy human individuals. Study conclusions and caveats: Generation probabilities were higher for clonotypes shared across all four sorted-subset donors than for unshared ones. Large sequencing depth failed to make sorted-subset sequencing complete, rarefaction showed.

The authors loaded roughly 200 ng DNA, roughly 33,000 T cell genomes, into sorted-subset replicate PCRs. TCRdb's table, derived via immunoSEQ multiplex PCR, lists solely in-frame clones and lacks some. The profile shows roughly 1,800,000 clones, less than 95% of them singletons. Naivety among CD8 cells was defined by CD45RO negativity and positive CCR7 selection, thereby excluding terminally differentiated effector memory CD45RA+ cells. Nashville, Tennessee was home to all donors, who were Caucasian adults. Remarks on this clone: The antigen is undetermined.

Sequencing was performed on naive CD8+ T cells sorted from blood. This clonotype was obtained from a man aged 18 to 29 in good health.

The CDR3 sequence: CASSPPGLAGIGEQFF. The DNA for the CDR3 is TGTGCCAGCAGCCCCCCGGGGCTAGCGGGGATCGGTGAGCAGTTCTTC. The chain is built from TRBV4-2 and TRBJ2-1; 9 nucleotides agree with TRBD2. Germline V gene lookup returns CDR1 LGHNA and CDR2 YNFKEQ. V dropped 4 bases and J dropped 9; count of bases not matched to a gene: 13. CDR3 size: 16 residues.